These T cell receptor beta chains were read from a single sample in a study of T cells in Graves' hyperthyroidism and ophthalmopathy. TCRdb reprocessed the multiplex PCR reads via MiXCR and lists one record per CDR3 protein. The sample lists about 59,000 distinct CDR3 sequences; around 53% were seen once. The sample comprised blood. All receptors derive from a woman aged 55 to 70 with Graves' ophthalmopathy. CDR3s include the opening cysteine and the closing phenylalanine or tryptophan. D genes are given only for firm matches. Expanded clones get a size class; other rows say once, few or many, or leave the size out.

j_call v_call clone_size d_call cdr3_aa cdr3_nt
TRBJ2-1 TRBV15 NA TRBD2 CSISRGSGSGNEQFF TGTTCCATCAGCAGAGGTAGCGGGAGTGGTAATGAGCAGTTCTTC
TRBJ2-3 TRBV20-1 NA NA CSASSGQGTDTQYF TGCAGTGCCAGCAGTGGGCAGGGTACAGATACGCAGTATTTT
TRBJ2-7 TRBV20-1 NA TRBD2 CSGLAGEMGEQYF TGCAGTGGACTAGCGGGAGAGATGGGGGAGCAGTACTTC
TRBJ2-3 TRBV20-1 NA TRBD2 CSVTSGVSTDTQYF TGCAGTGTGACTAGCGGGGTTAGCACAGATACGCAGTATTTT
TRBJ2-3 TRBV7-2 many NA CASEGRRGPHHTQYF TGTGCCAGCGAGGGGAGACGGGGGCCTCACCATACGCAGTATTTT
TRBJ2-3 TRBV7-2 NA TRBD2 CASSLESISGRDTQYF TGTGCCAGCAGCTTAGAATCGATCAGCGGGAGAGATACGCAGTATTTT
TRBJ2-7 TRBV5-1 NA NA CASSSPGVPYEQYF TGCGCCAGCAGCTCCCCAGGGGTACCGTACGAGCAGTACTTC
TRBJ1-1 TRBV6-1 NA NA CASSEAMNTEAFF TGTGCCAGCAGTGAAGCAATGAACACTGAAGCTTTCTTT
TRBJ2-6 TRBV20-1 NA TRBD1 CSAREKGAGANVLTF TGCAGTGCTAGAGAGAAGGGGGCGGGGGCCAACGTCCTGACTTTC
TRBJ1-5 TRBV20-1 few NA CSASSGMKNQPQHF TGCAGTGCTAGTTCAGGGATGAAGAATCAGCCCCAGCATTTT
TRBJ2-3 TRBV6-1 NA NA CASTRGQGTDTQYF TGTGCCAGCACGAGGGGCCAGGGCACAGATACGCAGTATTTT
TRBJ2-2 TRBV19 NA NA CASSPWGSGELFF TGTGCCAGTAGTCCCTGGGGTAGCGGGGAGCTGTTTTTT
TRBJ2-2 TRBV29-1 NA TRBD2 CSVDGRGAGGIGELFF TGCAGCGTTGATGGAAGGGGAGCGGGAGGAATCGGGGAGCTGTTTTTT
TRBJ2-3 TRBV9 many TRBD2 CASSVMPGGTSTDTQYF TGTGCCAGCAGCGTAATGCCGGGAGGGACTAGCACAGATACGCAGTATTTT
TRBJ2-2 TRBV2 NA NA CASSSSLETGELFF TGTGCCAGCAGTTCGAGCCTGGAGACCGGGGAGCTGTTTTTT
TRBJ1-1 TRBV4-1 once TRBD1 CASMGADRAVEAFF TGCGCCAGCATGGGAGCGGACAGGGCCGTGGAAGCTTTCTTT
TRBJ2-2 TRBV12-3/TRBV12-4 many NA CASSFLGASTGELFF TGTGCCAGCAGTTTTCTGGGGGCTAGCACCGGGGAGCTGTTTTTT
TRBJ2-5 TRBV6-1 NA NA CASSGRLQETQYF TGTGCCAGCAGTGGGCGGTTACAAGAGACCCAGTACTTC
TRBJ1-6 TRBV5-1 NA NA CASSLYAGVNSPLHF TGCGCCAGCAGCTTGTATGCAGGAGTTAATTCACCCCTCCACTTT
TRBJ2-1 TRBV11-3 many TRBD2 CASSPGTSDLNEQFF TGTGCCAGCAGCCCCGGGACTAGCGACCTTAATGAGCAGTTCTTC
TRBJ2-1 TRBV20-1 few NA CSARDHQVEYNEQFF TGCAGTGCTAGAGATCACCAGGTCGAATACAATGAGCAGTTCTTC
TRBJ1-4 TRBV6-6 many NA CASSYGGRVGAEKLFF TGTGCCAGCAGTTACGGAGGCCGGGTTGGGGCGGAAAAACTGTTTTTT
TRBJ1-6 TRBV5-5 many TRBD1 CASSDRVIGISPLHF TGTGCCAGCAGCGACAGGGTCATAGGGATTTCACCCCTCCACTTT
TRBJ1-2 TRBV7-2 NA NA CASSFYVGVEQPYGYTF TGTGCCAGCAGTTTTTACGTAGGCGTAGAGCAGCCCTATGGCTACACCTTC
TRBJ2-3 TRBV7-9 NA TRBD2 CASSLAISSGSGFDPTDTQYF TGTGCCAGCAGCTTAGCCATTTCCAGCGGGAGCGGTTTCGATCCCACAGATACGCAGTATTTT
TRBJ2-5 TRBV29-1 NA NA CSVESGQGEETQYF TGCAGCGTTGAAAGCGGGCAGGGGGAGGAGACCCAGTACTTC
TRBJ2-5 TRBV27 few TRBD2 CASSLLSGRQETQYF TGTGCCAGCAGTTTATTAAGCGGGAGACAAGAGACCCAGTACTTC
TRBJ1-1 TRBV12-3/TRBV12-4 many TRBD1 CASNTGTGMNTEAFF TGTGCCAGCAACACCGGGACAGGGATGAACACTGAAGCTTTCTTT
TRBJ2-3 TRBV9 NA TRBD1 CASSDYRGTDTQYF TGTGCCAGCAGCGACTACAGGGGAACAGATACGCAGTATTTT
TRBJ2-1 TRBV15 NA TRBD2 CGTSGRDEQFF TGTGGGACCAGCGGGAGGGATGAGCAGTTCTTC
TRBJ2-1 TRBV19 NA TRBD1 CASSIVGTGNTYNEQFF TGTGCCAGTAGTATAGTGGGGACAGGGAATACCTACAATGAGCAGTTCTTC
TRBJ2-3 TRBV6-6 NA NA CASSYREWSTDTQYF TGTGCCAGCAGTTATAGGGAATGGAGCACAGATACGCAGTATTTT
TRBJ1-5 TRBV20-1 NA NA CSAREGRGNQPQHF TGCAGTGCTAGAGAGGGGCGGGGCAATCAGCCCCAGCATTTT
TRBJ1-5 TRBV15 NA TRBD1 CATSRDKRQGGETQHF TGTGCCACCAGCAGAGATAAACGGCAGGGGGGAGAGACCCAGCATTTT
TRBJ2-7 TRBV5-1 NA NA CASSLAGGASYEQYF TGCGCCAGCAGCTTGGCGGGCGGGGCCTCCTACGAGCAGTACTTC
TRBJ2-2 TRBV7-9 many NA CASSPGAGSRTSNTGELFF TGTGCCAGCAGCCCAGGCGCGGGCAGCCGGACATCGAACACCGGGGAGCTGTTTTTT
TRBJ2-5 TRBV20-1 once TRBD2 CSARDRASGIYEHF TGCAGTGCTAGAGATCGGGCTAGCGGGATCTACGAGCACTTC
TRBJ1-2 TRBV5-1 NA TRBD1 CASGVGQGYPYSYTF TGCGCCAGCGGCGTGGGACAGGGCTACCCCTATAGCTACACCTTC
TRBJ1-2 TRBV6-4 NA NA CASGVYRDPSGYTF TGTGCCAGCGGTGTCTACAGGGACCCGTCTGGCTACACCTTC
TRBJ2-3 TRBV10-2 NA NA CASSSGWRDTQYF TGCGCCAGCAGTAGCGGGTGGAGAGATACGCAGTATTTT